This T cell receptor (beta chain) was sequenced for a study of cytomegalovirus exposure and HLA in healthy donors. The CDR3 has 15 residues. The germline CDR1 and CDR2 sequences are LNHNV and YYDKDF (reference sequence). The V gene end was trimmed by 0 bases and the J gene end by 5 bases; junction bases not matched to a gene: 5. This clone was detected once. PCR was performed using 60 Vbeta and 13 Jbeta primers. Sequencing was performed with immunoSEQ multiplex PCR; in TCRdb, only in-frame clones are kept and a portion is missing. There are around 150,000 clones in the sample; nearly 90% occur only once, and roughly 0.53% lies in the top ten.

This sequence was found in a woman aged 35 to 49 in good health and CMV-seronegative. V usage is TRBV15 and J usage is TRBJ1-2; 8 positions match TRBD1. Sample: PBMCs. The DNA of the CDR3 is TGTGCCACCAGCAGAGATATGACAGGGGTTTATGGCTACACCTTC. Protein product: CATSRDMTGVYGYTF.